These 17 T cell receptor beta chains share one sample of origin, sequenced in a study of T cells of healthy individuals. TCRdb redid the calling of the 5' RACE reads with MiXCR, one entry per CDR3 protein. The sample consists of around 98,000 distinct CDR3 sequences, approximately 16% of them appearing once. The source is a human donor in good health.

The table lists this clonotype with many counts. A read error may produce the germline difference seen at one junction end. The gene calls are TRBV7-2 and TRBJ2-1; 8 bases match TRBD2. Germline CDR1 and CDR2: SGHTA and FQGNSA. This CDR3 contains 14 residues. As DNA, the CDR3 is TGTGCCAGCAGCCTAGCGGGCACCCACAATGAGCAGTTCTTC. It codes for CASSLAGTHNEQFF.

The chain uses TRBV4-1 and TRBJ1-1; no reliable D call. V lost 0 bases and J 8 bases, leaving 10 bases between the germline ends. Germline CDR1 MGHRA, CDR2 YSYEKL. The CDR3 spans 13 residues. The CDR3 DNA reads TGCGCCAGCAGCCAAGATAAAGCGTCCGAAGCTTTCTTT. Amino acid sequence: CASSQDKASEAFF.

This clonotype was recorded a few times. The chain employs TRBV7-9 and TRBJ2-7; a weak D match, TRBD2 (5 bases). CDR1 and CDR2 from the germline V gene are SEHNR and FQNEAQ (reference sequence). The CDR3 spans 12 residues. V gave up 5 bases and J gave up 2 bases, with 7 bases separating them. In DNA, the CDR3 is TGTGCCAGCAGCACCGGGGCCTACGAGCAGTACTTC. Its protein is CASSTGAYEQYF.

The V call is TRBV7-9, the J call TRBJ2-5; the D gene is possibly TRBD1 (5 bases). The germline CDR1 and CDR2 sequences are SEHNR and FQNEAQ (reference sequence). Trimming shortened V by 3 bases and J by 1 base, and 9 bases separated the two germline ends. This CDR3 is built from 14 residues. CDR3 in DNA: TGTGCCAGCAGCTTTTGGCAGGGCCAAGAGACCCAGTACTTC. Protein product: CASSFWQGQETQYF.

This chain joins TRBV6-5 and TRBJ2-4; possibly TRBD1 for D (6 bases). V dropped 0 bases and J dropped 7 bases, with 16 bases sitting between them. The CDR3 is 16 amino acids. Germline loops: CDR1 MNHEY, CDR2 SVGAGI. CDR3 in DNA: TGTGCCAGCAGTTACTCCCACGAACAGGGAGCCAACATTCAGTACTTC. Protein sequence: CASSYSHEQGANIQYF.

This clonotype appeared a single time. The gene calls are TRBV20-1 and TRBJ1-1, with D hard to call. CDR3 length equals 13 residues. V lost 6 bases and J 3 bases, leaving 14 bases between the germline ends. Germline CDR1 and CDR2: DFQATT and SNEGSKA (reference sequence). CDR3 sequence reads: CSAPGNGDTEAFF. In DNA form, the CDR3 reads TGCAGTGCCCCGGGAAACGGGGACACTGAAGCTTTCTTT.

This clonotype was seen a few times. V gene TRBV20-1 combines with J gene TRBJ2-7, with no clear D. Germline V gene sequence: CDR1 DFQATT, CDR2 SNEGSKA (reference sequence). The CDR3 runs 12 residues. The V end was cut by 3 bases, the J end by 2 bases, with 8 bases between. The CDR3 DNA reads TGCAGTGCTAGGAGGCCGACCTACGAGCAGTACTTC. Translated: CSARRPTYEQYF.

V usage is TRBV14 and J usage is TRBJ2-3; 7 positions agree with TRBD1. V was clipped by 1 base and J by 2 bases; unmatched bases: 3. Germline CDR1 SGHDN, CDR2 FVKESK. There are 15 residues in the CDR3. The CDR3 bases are TGTGCCAGCAGCCAAGGCGACAGGGCCACAGATACGCAGTATTTT. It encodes CASSQGDRATDTQYF.

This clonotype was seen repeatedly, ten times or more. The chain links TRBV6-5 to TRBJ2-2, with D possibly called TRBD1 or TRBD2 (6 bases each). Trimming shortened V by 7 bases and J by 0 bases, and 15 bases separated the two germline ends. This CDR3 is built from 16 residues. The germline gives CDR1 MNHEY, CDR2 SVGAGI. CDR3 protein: CASNRGGPANTGELFF. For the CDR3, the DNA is TGTGCCAGCAACCGTGGGGGGCCAGCGAACACCGGGGAGCTGTTTTTT.

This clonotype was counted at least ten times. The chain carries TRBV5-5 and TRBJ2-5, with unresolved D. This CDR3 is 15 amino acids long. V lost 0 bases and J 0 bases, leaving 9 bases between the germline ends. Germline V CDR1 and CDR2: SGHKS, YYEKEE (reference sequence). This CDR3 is CASSLVMVHQETQYF. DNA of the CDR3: TGTGCCAGCAGCTTGGTTATGGTACACCAAGAGACCCAGTACTTC.

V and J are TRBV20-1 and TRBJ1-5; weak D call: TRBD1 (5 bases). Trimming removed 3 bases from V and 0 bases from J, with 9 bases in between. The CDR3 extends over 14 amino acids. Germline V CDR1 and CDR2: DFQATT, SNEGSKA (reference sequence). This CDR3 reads CSASRGFSNQPQHF. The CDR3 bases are TGCAGTGCTAGTAGGGGATTTAGCAATCAGCCCCAGCATTTT.

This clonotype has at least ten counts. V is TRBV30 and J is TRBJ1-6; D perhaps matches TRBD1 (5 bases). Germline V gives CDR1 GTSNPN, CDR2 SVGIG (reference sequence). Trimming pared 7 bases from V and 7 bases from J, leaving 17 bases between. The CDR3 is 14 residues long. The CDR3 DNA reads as TGTGCCTCCTCGGCGGCAGGGTCGAATTCACCCCTCCACTTT. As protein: CASSAAGSNSPLHF.

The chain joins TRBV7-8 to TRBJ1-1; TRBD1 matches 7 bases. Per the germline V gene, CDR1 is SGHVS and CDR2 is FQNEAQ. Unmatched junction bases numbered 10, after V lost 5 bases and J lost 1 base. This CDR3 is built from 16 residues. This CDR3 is CASSPDRVRENTEAFF. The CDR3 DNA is TGTGCCAGCAGCCCTGACAGGGTAAGGGAGAACACTGAAGCTTTCTTT.

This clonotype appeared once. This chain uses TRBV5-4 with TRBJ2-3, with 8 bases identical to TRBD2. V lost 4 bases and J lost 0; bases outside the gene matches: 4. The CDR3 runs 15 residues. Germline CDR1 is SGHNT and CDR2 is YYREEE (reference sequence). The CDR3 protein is CASSGSSGSTDTQYF. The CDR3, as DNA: TGTGCCAGCAGCGGGTCTAGCGGGAGCACAGATACGCAGTATTTT.

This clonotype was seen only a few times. CDR3 region: CASSRDSYEQYF. CDR3 DNA: TGTGCCAGCAGCCGCGACAGCTACGAGCAGTACTTC. This rearrangement joins TRBV28 to TRBJ2-7; a weak D match, TRBD1 (5 bases). Germline V gives CDR1 MDHEN, CDR2 SYDVKM. Trimming cost V 6 bases and J 3 bases, with 9 bases left between them. This CDR3 comprises 12 residues.

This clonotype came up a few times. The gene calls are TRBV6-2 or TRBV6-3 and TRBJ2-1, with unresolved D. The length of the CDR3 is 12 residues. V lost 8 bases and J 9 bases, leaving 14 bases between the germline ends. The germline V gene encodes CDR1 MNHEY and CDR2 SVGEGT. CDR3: CASETGPSEQFF. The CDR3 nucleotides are TGTGCCAGCGAGACGGGTCCGAGTGAGCAGTTCTTC.

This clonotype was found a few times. CDR3 amino acids: CASSSPVRNTEAFF. CDR3 nucleotide sequence: TGTGCCAGCAGTTCCCCGGTAAGGAACACTGAAGCTTTCTTT. V usage is TRBV27 and J usage is TRBJ1-1; no definite D call. Per the germline V gene, CDR1 is MNHEY and CDR2 is SMNVEV (reference sequence). CDR3 length equals 14 residues. The germline V and J ends were trimmed by 4 bases and 1 base, with 10 bases remaining between them.